This T cell receptor beta chain was captured in a study of siplizumab effects on memory and regulatory T cells. Trimming removed 4 bases from V and 8 bases from J; junction bases left unmatched: 7. The CDR3 sequence is 15 residues long. Germline V gives CDR1 SGHDT, CDR2 YYEEEE. The table came from immunoSEQ multiplex PCR; TCRdb's copy has only in-frame clones and leaves some out. The sample has some 100,000 clones; 92% are singletons. Material: Tregs sorted from blood. J is TRBJ1-6 and V is TRBV5-6; 9 bases fit TRBD1. The TCR sequence derives from a human donor in good health. The CDR3 spells CASSVTGGVYSPLHF. CDR3 nucleotide sequence: TGTGCCAGCAGCGTGACAGGGGGGGTATATTCACCCCTCCACTTT.